The source of this T cell receptor (beta chain) is a study of T cell responses to AZD1222 COVID-19 vaccine. Sequenced by immunoSEQ multiplex PCR; TCRdb stores in-frame clones only, minus some. The profile shows tens of thousands of clones, about 91% of them singletons. The germline CDR1 and CDR2 sequences are LGHDT and YNNKEL (reference sequence). The CDR3 contains 14 residues. With V trimmed by 5 bases and J by 3 bases, 2 bases remained unmatched. Study observations and caveats: Repertoire sampling occurred only after the peak T cell response. Females outnumbered males among donors, who were mostly white British; clonal diversity was possibly underestimated. Targeting of unmutated variant regions was reportedly seen in nearly half of spike-specific TCRs.

Of note for this clone: The antigen remains unidentified.

This chain uses TRBV3-1 (or the pseudogene TRBV3-2) with TRBJ2-2; 8 bases agree with TRBD1. This sample comprised peripheral blood, obtained on day 0 of AZD1222 vaccination. The TCR originated in an adult in good health. The CDR3 nucleotides are TGTGCCAGCAGCGACAGGGGTTACACCGGGGAGCTGTTTTTT. This encodes CASSDRGYTGELFF.